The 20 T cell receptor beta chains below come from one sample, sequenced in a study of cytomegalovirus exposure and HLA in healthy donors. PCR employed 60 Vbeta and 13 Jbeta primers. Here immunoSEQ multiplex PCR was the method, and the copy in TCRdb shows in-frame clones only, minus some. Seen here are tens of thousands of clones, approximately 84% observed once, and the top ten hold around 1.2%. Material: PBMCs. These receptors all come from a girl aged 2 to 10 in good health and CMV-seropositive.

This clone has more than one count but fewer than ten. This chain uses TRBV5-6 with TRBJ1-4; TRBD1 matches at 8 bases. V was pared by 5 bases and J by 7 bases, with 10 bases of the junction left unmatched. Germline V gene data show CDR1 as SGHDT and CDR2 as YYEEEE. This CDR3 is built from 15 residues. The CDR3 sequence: CASRSRTGNFEKLFF. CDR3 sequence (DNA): TGTGCCAGCAGATCACGGACAGGGAACTTTGAAAAACTGTTTTTT. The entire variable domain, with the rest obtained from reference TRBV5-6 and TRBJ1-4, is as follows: DAGVTQSPTHLIKTRGQQVTLRCSPKSGHDTVSWYQQALGQGPQFIFQYYEEEERQRGNFPDRFSGHQFPNYSSELNVNALLLGDSALYLCASRSRTGNFEKLFFGSGTQLSVL.

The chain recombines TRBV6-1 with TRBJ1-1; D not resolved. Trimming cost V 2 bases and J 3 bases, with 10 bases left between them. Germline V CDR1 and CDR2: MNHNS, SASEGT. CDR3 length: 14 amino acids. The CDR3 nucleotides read TGTGCCAGCAGTGAATCCGGGTTATACACTGAAGCTTTCTTT. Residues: CASSESGLYTEAFF.

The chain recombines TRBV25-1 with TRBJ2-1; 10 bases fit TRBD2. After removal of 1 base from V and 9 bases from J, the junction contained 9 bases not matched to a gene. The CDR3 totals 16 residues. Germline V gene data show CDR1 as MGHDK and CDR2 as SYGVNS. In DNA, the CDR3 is TGTGCCAGCAGTGAATCTACTCGCCTAGCGGGAGTTGAGCAGTTCTTC. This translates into CASSESTRLAGVEQFF.

The CDR3 is CAWSVSGQPQHF. In DNA, the CDR3 is TGTGCCTGGAGTGTAAGCGGTCAGCCCCAGCATTTT. The chain links TRBV30 to TRBJ1-5; D gene unclear. Germline lookup yields CDR1 GTSNPN and CDR2 SVGIG (reference sequence). The V gene lost 0 bases and the J gene lost 6 bases, with 6 bases spanning the gap. The CDR3 is made up of 12 amino acids.

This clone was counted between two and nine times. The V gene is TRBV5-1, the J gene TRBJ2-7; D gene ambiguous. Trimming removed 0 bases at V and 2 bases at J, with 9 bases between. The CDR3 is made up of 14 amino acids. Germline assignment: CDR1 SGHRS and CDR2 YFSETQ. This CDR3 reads CASSLASTAYEQYF. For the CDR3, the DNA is TGCGCCAGCAGCTTGGCCTCAACAGCCTACGAGCAGTACTTC.

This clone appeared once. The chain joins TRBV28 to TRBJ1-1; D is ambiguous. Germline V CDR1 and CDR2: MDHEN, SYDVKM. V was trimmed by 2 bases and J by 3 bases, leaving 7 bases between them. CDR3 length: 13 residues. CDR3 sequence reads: CASSLLSHTEAFF. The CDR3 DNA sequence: TGTGCCAGCAGTTTACTATCCCACACTGAAGCTTTCTTT.

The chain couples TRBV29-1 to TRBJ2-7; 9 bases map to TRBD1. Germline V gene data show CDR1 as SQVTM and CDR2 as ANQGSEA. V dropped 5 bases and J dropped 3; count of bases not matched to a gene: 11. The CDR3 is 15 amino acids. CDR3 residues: CSVNLRGGQGYEQYF. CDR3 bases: TGCAGCGTTAATCTCAGAGGGGGACAGGGCTACGAGCAGTACTTC.

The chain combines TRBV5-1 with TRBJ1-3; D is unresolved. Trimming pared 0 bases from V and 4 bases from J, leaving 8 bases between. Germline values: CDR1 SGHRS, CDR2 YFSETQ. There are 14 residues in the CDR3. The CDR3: CASSLDPLGNTIYF. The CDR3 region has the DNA TGCGCCAGCAGCTTGGATCCACTCGGAAACACCATATATTTT.

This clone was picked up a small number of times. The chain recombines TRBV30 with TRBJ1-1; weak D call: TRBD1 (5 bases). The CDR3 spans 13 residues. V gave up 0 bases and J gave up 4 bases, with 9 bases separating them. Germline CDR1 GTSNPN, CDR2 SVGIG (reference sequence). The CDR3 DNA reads TGTGCCTGGAGTGTGTGGGGGGGCACTGAAGCTTTCTTT. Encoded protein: CAWSVWGGTEAFF.

The CDR3 spells CASTSGGQGENYGYTF. The CDR3 region has the DNA TGTGCCAGCACCTCCGGGGGACAGGGGGAGAACTATGGCTACACCTTC. The chain joins TRBV28 to TRBJ1-2; 11 nucleotides agree with TRBD1. Germline loops: CDR1 MDHEN, CDR2 SYDVKM. The V and J ends lost 7 bases and 2 bases, in that order; junction bases with no gene match: 9. This CDR3 contains 16 residues.

CDR3 amino acids: CASSGGTGGWVNTQYF. CDR3 nucleotides: TGTGCCAGCAGCGGGGGGACAGGGGGGTGGGTGAATACGCAGTATTTT. The gene calls are TRBV6-6 and TRBJ2-3, with 11 nucleotides matching TRBD1. This CDR3 is 16 amino acids long. With V trimmed by 6 bases and J by 7 bases, 12 bases remained unmatched. Germline-derived CDR1 and CDR2 are MNHNY and SVGAGI (reference sequence).

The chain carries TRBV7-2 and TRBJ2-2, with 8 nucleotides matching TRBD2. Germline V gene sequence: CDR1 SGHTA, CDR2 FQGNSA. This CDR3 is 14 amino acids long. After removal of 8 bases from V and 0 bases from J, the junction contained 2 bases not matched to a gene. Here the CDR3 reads CASFSGTNTGELFF. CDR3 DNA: TGTGCCAGCTTTAGCGGGACGAACACCGGGGAGCTGTTTTTT. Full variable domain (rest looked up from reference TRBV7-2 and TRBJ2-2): GAGVSQSPSNKVTEKGKDVELRCDPISGHTALYWYRQSLGQGLEFLIYFQGNSAPDKSGLPSDRFSAERTGGSVSTLTIQRTQQEDSAVYLCASFSGTNTGELFFGEGSRLTVL.

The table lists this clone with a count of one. CDR3: CASSSRGGPFEETQYF. In nucleotides, the CDR3 is TGTGCCAGCAGTTCCCGAGGGGGACCTTTCGAGGAGACCCAGTACTTC. The V gene is TRBV7-9, the J gene TRBJ2-5, with D maybe TRBD1 (6 bases). This CDR3 is 16 amino acids long. The germline V and J ends were trimmed by 6 bases and 5 bases, with 22 bases remaining between them. Germline CDR1 SEHNR, CDR2 FQNEAQ (reference sequence).

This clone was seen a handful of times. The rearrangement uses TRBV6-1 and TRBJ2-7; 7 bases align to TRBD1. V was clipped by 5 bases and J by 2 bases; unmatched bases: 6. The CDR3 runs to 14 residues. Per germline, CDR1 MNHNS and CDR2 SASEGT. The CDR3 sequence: CASSRTGSAYEQYF. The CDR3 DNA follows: TGTGCCAGCAGTCGGACAGGTTCCGCCTACGAGCAGTACTTC.

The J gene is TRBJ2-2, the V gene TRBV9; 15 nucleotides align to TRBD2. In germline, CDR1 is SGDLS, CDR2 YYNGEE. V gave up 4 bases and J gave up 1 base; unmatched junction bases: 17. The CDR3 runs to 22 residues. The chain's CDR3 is CASSTTPLGLAGGPGNTGELFF. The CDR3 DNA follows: TGTGCCAGCAGCACAACACCCCTTGGACTAGCGGGAGGGCCGGGGAACACCGGGGAGCTGTTTTTT.

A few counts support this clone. The CDR3 region has the DNA TGTGCTTTCATCGGGCGGGAGGTTAATTATGAGCAGTTCTTC. It specifies CAFIGREVNYEQFF. The chain couples TRBV7-9 to TRBJ2-1; 8 bases agree with TRBD2. Germline CDR1 and CDR2: SEHNR and FQNEAQ (reference sequence). The CDR3 length is 14 residues.

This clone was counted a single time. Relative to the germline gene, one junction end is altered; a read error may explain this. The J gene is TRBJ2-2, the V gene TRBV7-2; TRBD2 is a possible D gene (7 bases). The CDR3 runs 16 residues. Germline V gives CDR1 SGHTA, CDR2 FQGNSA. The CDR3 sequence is CASSLAQGGTTGELFF. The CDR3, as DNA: TGTGCCAGCAGCCTAGCACAGGGAGGGACAACGGGGGAGCTGTTTTTT.

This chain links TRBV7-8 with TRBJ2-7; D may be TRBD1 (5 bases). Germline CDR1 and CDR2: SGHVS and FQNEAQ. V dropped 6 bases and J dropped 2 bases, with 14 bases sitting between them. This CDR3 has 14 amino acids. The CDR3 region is CASRETAGTYEQYF. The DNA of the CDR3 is TGTGCCAGCAGGGAAACTGCAGGGACCTACGAGCAGTACTTC.

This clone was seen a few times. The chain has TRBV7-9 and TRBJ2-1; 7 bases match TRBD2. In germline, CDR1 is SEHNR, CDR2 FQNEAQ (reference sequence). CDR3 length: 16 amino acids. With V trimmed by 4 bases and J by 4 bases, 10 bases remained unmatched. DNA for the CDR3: TGTGCCAGCAGCTACCGTTCTCCTAGCGGATACAATGAGCAGTTCTTC. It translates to CASSYRSPSGYNEQFF.

The DNA for the CDR3 is TGTGCCTTTTCCCCAGCGGGCCCGAACACCGGGGAGCTGTTTTTT. It translates to CAFSPAGPNTGELFF. V usage is TRBV30 and J usage is TRBJ2-2; D perhaps matches TRBD2 (6 bases). V was pared by 7 bases and J by 0 bases, with 15 bases between. This CDR3 spans 15 amino acids. CDR1 and CDR2 (germline): GTSNPN, SVGIG (reference sequence).